The 6 T cell receptor beta chains below all came from one sample that was sequenced in a study of cytomegalovirus exposure and HLA in healthy donors. The primer mix had 60 Vbeta and 13 Jbeta primers. Measured with immunoSEQ multiplex PCR; TCRdb has only the in-frame clones, and not every one. The sample carries tens of thousands of clones, more than 70% recorded once. The sequenced sample consisted of PBMCs. These receptors were taken from a male donor in good health and CMV-seropositive.

This sequence joins TRBV9 and TRBJ1-2, with TRBD1 matching over 7 bases. Germline V gives CDR1 SGDLS, CDR2 YYNGEE. V shed 3 bases, J shed 2 bases, and the junction held 13 bases outside the gene matches. This CDR3 is built from 17 residues. The CDR3 DNA reads TGTGCCAGCAGCGCATCTCCGAGGGCACAGGGGAACTATGGCTACACCTTC. Translation gives CASSASPRAQGNYGYTF.

CDR3 nucleotides: TGCGCCAGCAGCTACCCGGGACAGGTCAACTATGGCTACACCTTC. This translates into CASSYPGQVNYGYTF. This chain joins TRBV4-1 and TRBJ1-2; 8 nucleotides align to TRBD1. CDR1 is MGHRA, CDR2 YSYEKL, per germline. This CDR3 contains 15 residues. V shed 5 bases, J shed 2 bases, and the junction held 7 bases outside the gene matches.

This clone was seen once. This chain links TRBV9 with TRBJ2-3; 10 bases map to TRBD2. V lost 4 bases, J lost 2 bases, and 13 bases stayed unmatched. The CDR3 has 18 residues. Germline V gene lookup returns CDR1 SGDLS and CDR2 YYNGEE. The CDR3 coding sequence is TGTGCCAGCAGCCTCCAGACCCGGACTAGCGGAAACACAGATACGCAGTATTTT. It is translated as CASSLQTRTSGNTDTQYF.

The rearrangement uses TRBV7-6 and TRBJ2-7; D ambiguous. This CDR3 has 14 residues. Trimming took off 5 bases at V and 0 bases at J, with 11 bases between the two ends. Germline V CDR1 and CDR2: SGHVS, FNYEAQ. The CDR3 is CASSRGPGSYEQYF. CDR3 in DNA: TGTGCCAGCAGCCGTGGCCCGGGCTCCTACGAGCAGTACTTC.

V usage is TRBV18 and J usage is TRBJ2-1; D gene ambiguous. Between the trimmed V and J ends, which lost 2 bases and 0 bases, there was a span of 11 bases. The CDR3 consists of 16 residues. Germline CDR1 KGHSH, CDR2 LQKENI. This CDR3 reads CASSPIARGSYNEQFF. The CDR3 nucleotides are TGTGCCAGCTCACCAATAGCTCGCGGCTCCTACAATGAGCAGTTCTTC.

This clone was counted only a few times. Written as DNA, the CDR3 is TGTGCCAGCAGTTCTAGATTCTACAATGAGCAGTTCTTC. It specifies CASSSRFYNEQFF. The V and J genes are TRBV28 and TRBJ2-1; D unclear. CDR3 length: 13 residues. Germline V CDR1 and CDR2: MDHEN, SYDVKM. V shed 4 bases and J shed 3 bases, with 7 bases lying between them.